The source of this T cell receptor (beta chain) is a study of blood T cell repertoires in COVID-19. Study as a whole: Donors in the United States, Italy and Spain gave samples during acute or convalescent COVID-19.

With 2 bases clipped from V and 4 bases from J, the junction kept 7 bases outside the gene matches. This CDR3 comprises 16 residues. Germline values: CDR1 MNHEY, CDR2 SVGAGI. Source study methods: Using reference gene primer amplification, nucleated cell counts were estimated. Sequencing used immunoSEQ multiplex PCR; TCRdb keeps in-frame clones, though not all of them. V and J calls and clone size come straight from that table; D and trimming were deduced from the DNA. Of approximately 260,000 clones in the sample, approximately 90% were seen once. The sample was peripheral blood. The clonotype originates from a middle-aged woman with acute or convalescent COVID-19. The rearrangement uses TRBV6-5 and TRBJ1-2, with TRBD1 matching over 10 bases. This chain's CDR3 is CASSYRDRGYGYGYTF. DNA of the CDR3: TGTGCCAGCAGTTACCGGGACAGGGGTTACGGCTATGGCTACACCTTC.